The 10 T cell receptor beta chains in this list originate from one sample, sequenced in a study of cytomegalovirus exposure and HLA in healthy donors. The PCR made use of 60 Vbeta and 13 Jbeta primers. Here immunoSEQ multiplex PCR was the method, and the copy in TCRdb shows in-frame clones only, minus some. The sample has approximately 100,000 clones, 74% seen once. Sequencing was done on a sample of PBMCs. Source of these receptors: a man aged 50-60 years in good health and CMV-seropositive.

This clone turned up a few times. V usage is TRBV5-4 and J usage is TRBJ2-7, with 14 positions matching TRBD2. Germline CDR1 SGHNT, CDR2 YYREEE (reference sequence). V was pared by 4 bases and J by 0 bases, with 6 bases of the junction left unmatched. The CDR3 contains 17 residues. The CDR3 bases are TGTGCCAGCAGCAGCGGGACTAGCGGGGGCCTCTCCTACGAGCAGTACTTC. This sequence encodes CASSSGTSGGLSYEQYF.

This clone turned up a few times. The chain's CDR3 is CASSFLQNPDTQYF. The CDR3 bases are TGTGCCAGCAGCTTCCTGCAGAATCCAGATACGCAGTATTTT. J is TRBJ2-3 and V is TRBV5-5; no firm D call. Trimming removed 2 bases at V and 4 bases at J, with 11 bases between. CDR1 SGHKS and CDR2 YYEKEE come from the germline V gene (reference sequence). The CDR3 consists of 14 residues.

This CDR3 is CASSSGQGGHGYTF. The DNA of the CDR3 is TGTGCCAGCAGCTCGGGACAGGGGGGTCATGGCTACACCTTC. This chain connects TRBV9 to TRBJ1-2; 11 bases are a match to TRBD1. Germline V gives CDR1 SGDLS, CDR2 YYNGEE. The V gene end was trimmed by 4 bases and the J gene end by 6 bases; junction bases not matched to a gene: 5. CDR3 size: 14 residues.

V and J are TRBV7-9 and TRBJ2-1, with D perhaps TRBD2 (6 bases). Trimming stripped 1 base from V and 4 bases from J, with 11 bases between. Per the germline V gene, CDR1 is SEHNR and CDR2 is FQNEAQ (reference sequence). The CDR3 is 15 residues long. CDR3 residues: CASSLGLARYNEQFF. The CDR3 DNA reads TGTGCCAGCAGCTTAGGGCTAGCGCGATACAATGAGCAGTTCTTC.

This CDR3 reads CASSQGLMTRSYGYTF. In DNA, the CDR3 is TGCGCCAGCAGCCAAGGTTTGATGACTCGAAGCTATGGCTACACCTTC. This rearrangement joins TRBV4-1 to TRBJ1-2; D call uncertain. This CDR3 spans 16 amino acids. The germline gives CDR1 MGHRA, CDR2 YSYEKL. Trimming shortened V by 1 base and J by 4 bases, and 16 bases separated the two germline ends.

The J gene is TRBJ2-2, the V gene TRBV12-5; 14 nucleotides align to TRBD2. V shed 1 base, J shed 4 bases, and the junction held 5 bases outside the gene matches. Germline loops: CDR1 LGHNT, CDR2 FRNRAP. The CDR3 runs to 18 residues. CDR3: CASGLGLAGGHGTGELFF. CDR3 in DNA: TGTGCTAGTGGTTTGGGACTAGCGGGGGGGCATGGCACCGGGGAGCTGTTTTTT. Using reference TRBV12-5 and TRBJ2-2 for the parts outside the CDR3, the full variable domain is DARVTQTPRHKVTEMGQEVTMRCQPILGHNTVFWYRQTMMQGLELLAYFRNRAPLDDSGMPKDRFSAEMPDATLATLKIQPSEPRDSAVYFCASGLGLAGGHGTGELFFGEGSRLTVL.

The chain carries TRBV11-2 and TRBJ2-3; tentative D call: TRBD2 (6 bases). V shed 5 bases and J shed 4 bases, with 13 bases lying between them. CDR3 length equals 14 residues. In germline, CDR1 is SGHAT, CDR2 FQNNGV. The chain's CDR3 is CASSQWRGPDTQYF. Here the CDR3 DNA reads TGTGCCAGCAGCCAGTGGCGGGGCCCAGATACGCAGTATTTT.

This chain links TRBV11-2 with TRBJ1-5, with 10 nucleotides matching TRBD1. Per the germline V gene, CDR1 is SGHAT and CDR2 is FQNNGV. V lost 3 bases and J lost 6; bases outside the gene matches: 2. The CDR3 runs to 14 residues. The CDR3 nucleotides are TGTGCCAGCAGCTTGGACAGGGGGGGTCAGCCCCAGCATTTT. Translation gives CASSLDRGGQPQHF.

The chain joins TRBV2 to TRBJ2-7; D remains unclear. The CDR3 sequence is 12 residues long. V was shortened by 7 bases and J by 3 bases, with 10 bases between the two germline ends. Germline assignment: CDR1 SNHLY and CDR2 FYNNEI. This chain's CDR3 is CASTSRVYEQYF. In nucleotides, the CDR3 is TGTGCCAGCACCTCACGAGTCTACGAGCAGTACTTC.

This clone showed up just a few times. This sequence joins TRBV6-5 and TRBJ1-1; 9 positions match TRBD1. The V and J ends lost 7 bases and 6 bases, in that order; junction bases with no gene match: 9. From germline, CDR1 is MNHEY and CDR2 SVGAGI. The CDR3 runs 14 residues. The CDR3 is CASTTTGGRPEAFF. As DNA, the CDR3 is TGTGCCAGCACGACGACAGGGGGAAGGCCTGAAGCTTTCTTT.